Sequencing of this T cell receptor (beta chain) was carried out in a study of cytomegalovirus exposure and HLA in healthy donors (dated by TCRdb to about 2017). In terms of the full investigation: According to an earlier analysis of several hundred of the donors, about 179 million T cells yielded over 100 million unique TCR beta sequences and more than 250 Gb of sequence data. A separate validation cohort of about 110 different subjects was used in addition to the 666-subject first cohort. About five DR-DQ haplotypes were treated as single units for association and clustering because of strong linkage in the cohort. In a later analysis, previously published TCR beta repertoires from about 670 donors were re-analyzed and high-resolution HLA genotyping was added so that TCR occurrence patterns could be studied. The study aimed to test whether signatures of past pathogen exposure could be identified by cataloging public T cell receptors. Typing coverage differed by locus: A, B, C, DRB1 and DQB1 were typed in roughly 620-630 donors, DQA1 in approximately 520, DPA1 in 600 to 610, and DPB1 in just under 490. Donor age, sex, ethnicity and CMV serostatus were collected together with the repertoire data. The T cell repertoires of several hundred subjects were profiled by immunosequencing and related to cytomegalovirus serostatus. An early release that covered about 600 HLA-typed donors contained approximately 320 gigabases of sequencing data and 80 million or so unique TCR sequences. Genome-wide SNP genotypes for about 65% of the roughly 670 donors were used in a later genetic analysis, which treated that subset as a discovery cohort. Among 398 genotyped donors of the cohort, an average of about 240,000 unique TCR beta nucleotide sequences were sequenced per donor, approximately 20% of them non-productive. HLA typing covered class I and class II loci at four-digit resolution. High-throughput TCR immunosequencing, statistical association of individual TCRs with disease status, and machine learning were combined to predict cytomegalovirus infection status. In the later analysis, no new phenotypic data were used to find candidate immune exposures; instead, reliance was placed on TCR beta sequences and their occurrence across donors. Every discovery cohort repertoire had been produced on one sequencing platform. Of the roughly 400 genotyped donors, 81% were placed in the genetic ancestry cluster associated with self-reported Caucasian donors. An earlier analysis of approximately 500 of the donors applied high-throughput TCR beta sequencing to assess whether each TCR beta V gene segment acted as functional or pseudogenic.

V loses 2 bases, J loses 2 bases, and the germline ends lie 9 bases apart. Counted from cysteine to phenylalanine, this CDR3 has 14 amino acids. This entry keeps only the CDR3 DNA: 42 bases, framed from base 1. The CDR1 and CDR2 encoded by the germline V gene (reference sequence) are GTSNPN and SVGIG. There are a few counts of this clone. Its antigen has not been determined. No much larger clone exists at a distance of one base, and base qualities are not known. The paper's findings and limits, for the study overall: While some public TCRs were present in many individuals, most TCR sequences turned up only very rarely across donors. The classifier was reported to diagnose cytomegalovirus status with high specificity and sensitivity in both the original and validation cohorts. A later analysis reported that several top co-occurrence clusters appeared linked to parvovirus B19, influenza, CMV and Epstein-Barr virus. In the study, 150 to 200 TCR beta chains were listed as associated with cytomegalovirus. The 87-base-pair reads could not distinguish some IMGT-functional V segments, including TRBV6-2 and TRBV6-3, so those segments were excluded. According to the authors, the approach could potentially be generalized to other disease states and immunological phenotypes. When HLA alleles, especially DR and DQ, strongly co-occurred, attributing TCR associations to individual alleles was difficult. V-gene and J-gene trimming of TCR beta chains was associated with a missense DCLRE1C variant in a later genetic analysis, and the association was replicated in an independent cohort. According to a later analysis, TCR association rates differed among HLA loci, with DRB1 alleles showing the most associated TCRs and HLA-C alleles showing the fewest. In an earlier analysis of 587 of the donors, most TCR beta V segments were observed in productive rearrangements about 87% or about 30% of the time, broadly matching IMGT annotations. A later analysis associated approximately 17,000 TCR beta sequences with specific HLA alleles at a false discovery rate of 0.05. In this cohort, only TCR beta chains were sequenced, and detectable features were limited by the absence of alpha or paired-chain data. In a later analysis, most CMV-associated TCR beta chains were found to appear HLA-restricted, with HLA associations seemingly driven largely by CMV exposure. Linkage disequilibrium might explain the correlated functional status among segregating V segments, but an unknown experimental factor could not be ruled out. Because HLA typing was missing for some donors at each locus, association tests included only the typed subset. A further reported finding was that TCR beta sequences accurately predicted the HLA-A and HLA-B alleles for most subjects in the first cohort. In vitro tests confirmed that a few of the cytomegalovirus-associated TCR beta chains recognize cytomegalovirus antigens. Compared with the approximately 600-donor mean, donors in an Asian-associated ancestry cluster had fewer N-insertions in productive TCRs, according to a later genetic analysis. Presence/absence analyses assumed roughly uniform sequencing depth across donors, an assumption that may not hold. The sequencing pipeline was judged likely to have produced a cluster of highly shared sequence variants as a technical artifact. Immune exposure information for the cohort was limited to CMV serostatus. The earlier analysis of 587 of the donors excluded approximately 17 rarely observed V segments, including chromosome 9 orphons, because counts were too low. In a later analysis, HLA-associated TCR beta chains were found to be more clonally expanded and to have lower generation probabilities than equally common non-associated chains.

The cohort was made up of about 610 healthy bone marrow donors. At the time of sampling, every cohort member was nominally healthy, though immune exposures that went unrecorded were likely present. The donor was CMV seropositive and was included in the group of 250 to 300 seropositive cohort members. A peripheral blood sample was collected from each donor, and TCR beta sequencing was performed on peripheral blood mononuclear cells. Genomic DNA extraction from the blood cell samples was performed with the Qiagen DNeasy Blood Extraction Kit. The library was made by the immunoSEQ multiplex PCR assay. For the multiplex PCR, a mixture combining 60 forward primers for TCR Vbeta segments and 13 reverse primers for TCR Jbeta segments was used. Amplification of the CDR3 region of rearranged TCR beta genes was performed with a multiplex PCR assay on genomic DNA. Amplified TCR beta libraries were sequenced as 87-base-pair reads on the Illumina HiSeq System. The original methods were these. Across the 670 or so repertoires, a later analysis counted about 81 million unique TCR beta chains, around 11 million of which were shared by at least two donors. To remove PCR and sequencing errors, raw reads were error-corrected and collapsed into unique sequences using a nearest-neighbor algorithm that merged closely related sequences. V, D and J gene segments were assigned by aligning CDR3 sequences to IMGT reference sequences. For a sequence to be retained, at least a six-nucleotide match to both a V gene segment and a J gene segment was required. Rearrangements were classified as productive when the CDR3 lacked stop codons and remained in frame with V and J, and all other rearrangements were classified as non-productive. CDR3 was defined by IMGT convention, running from the second conserved V-encoded cysteine to the conserved J-encoded phenylalanine. The earlier analysis of some 600 of the donors excluded sequences that lacked an unambiguous match to a single V gene segment. In an earlier analysis of approximately 550 of the donors, V segments were called functional above 56.7% productive rearrangements and were called segregating when the between-donor standard deviation exceeded 5%. A statistical classification framework was built for diagnosing cytomegalovirus status from the catalog of TCR beta chain sequences. A later analysis assigned V and J genes by comparing TCR nucleotide sequences with IMGT/GENE-DB human TR gene sequences. Using the TCRdist pipeline, a later analysis assigned CDR3 sequences along with most-parsimonious VDJ recombination scenarios. In a later analysis, each TCR beta chain was defined by its CDR3 amino acid sequence together with its V-gene family, and reads without a unique V-gene family were excluded. As a way to deal with suspected cross-contamination and a sequencing artifact, a later analysis dropped under 600 nucleotide sequences that were highly shared and had low generation probability. In a later analysis, a clonal expansion index was calculated for each public chain from normalized within-repertoire ranks of inferred template counts. In a later analysis, generation probabilities were computed using a VDJ recombination model fitted to out-of-frame rearrangements, and the results were checked against IGoR. Hypergeometric tests were used in a later analysis to score TCR-TCR, TCR-HLA and TCR-CMV co-occurrence, with a repertoire-size bias correction applied to the TCR pairs. In a later analysis, false discovery rates were estimated by permuting HLA or CMV assignments 20 times. A later analysis grouped co-occurring TCRs with DBSCAN, adding TCRdist sequence similarity when clustering within HLA-allele-positive subsets. Co-occurrence clustering excluded repertoires with fewer than 30,000 or more than 120,000 public chains, plus five with anomalous nucleotide sharing. Not all clones reach the TCRdb copy of this immuneACCESS table, which keeps in-frame sequences only. Checked studies attribute under half of the gap to unresolved V genes and leave the rest unexplained. That table gives V, J and clone size, and the DNA gave D and trimming. The sample data list around 140,000 clones, and less than 80% of these were observed just once. Jointly, the top ten make up under 2% of the sample.

This sequence originates from a female donor in good health and CMV-seropositive. The rearranged segments are TRBV30 and TRBJ2-2; the D region possibly corresponds to TRBD2 (6 bases align). Sample: PBMCs. The CDR3 protein is CAWSRRANTGELFF. The nucleotide sequence reads TGTGCCTGGAGTAGGAGGGCAAACACCGGGGAGCTGTTTTTT.